This note documents a single TCR beta chain sequence. Profiling relied on immunoSEQ multiplex PCR, and the TCRdb table lists in-frame clones only, not all of them. Among 470,000 or so clones listed, 80% to 90% were seen once. Germline trimming cut 2 bases from V and 10 bases from J; bases unmatched to any gene: 6. Germline-derived CDR1 and CDR2 are MNHEY and SVGAGI. CDR3 length: 13 amino acids. These data originate in a study of blood T cell repertoires in COVID-19. The sequencing input was peripheral blood. The V gene is TRBV6-5, the J gene TRBJ2-3, with TRBD2 identical over 7 bases. The sequence was collected from a human donor in a cohort sampled during active COVID-19. CDR3 DNA sequence: TGTGCCAGCAGTTACGGGATACGGGAGGCGCAGTATTTT. Amino acid sequence: CASSYGIREAQYF.